This is a list of T cell receptor beta chains from one sample in a study of blood T cell repertoires in COVID-19. Clones were read by immunoSEQ multiplex PCR, and TCRdb kept only the in-frame ones, dropping some. The table includes 170,000 or so clones, more than 75% detected once. Sequencing input: peripheral blood. The receptors shown here come from a man aged 55 to 70 with COVID-19, enrolled during active disease. Each CDR3 is given with its conserved first and last residue.

TRBV27 CASSSSEIAGRAYNEQFF
TRBV6-5 CASSSPNMGNYGYTF
TRBV7-3 CASSLGHSSTDTQYF
TRBV27 CASGMMGALETQYF
TRBV5-1 CASGTGDPYEQYF
TRBV19 CASSSRGLNQPQHF
TRBV5-4 CASSPRTDQNSPLHF
TRBV10-3 CAITGGTNSPLHF
TRBV21-1 CASSAMGDTLSYEQYF
TRBV19 CASSGHGSSYNEQFF
TRBV19 CASSTTASDSPLHF
TRBV5-6 CASSLDRGNEQFF
TRBV11-2 CASSLEGLGNSPLHF
TRBV5-1 CASSLEANTEAFF
TRBV7-8 CASSRTGQSETQYF
TRBV5-4 CASSSQTSGYEQYF
TRBV7-9 CASSEGNTEAFF
TRBV5-1 CASSLKAGSTDTQYF
TRBV4-3 CASSRETGGHYSSYNEQFF
TRBV6-5 CASSYFSRGGGEKLFF
TRBV28 CASNPQQGKSSGYTF
TRBV6-5 CASRFVGGGNTIYF
TRBV29-1 CSVMTGYEQYF